The entry below gives a single T cell receptor (beta chain) sequence along with its context. This entry is derived from a study of blood T cell repertoires in COVID-19. At the level of the study: Sites in the United States, Italy and Spain provided acute and convalescent COVID-19 samples. The analysed material was cDNA or gDNA that came from T cells, B-cell-depleted T cells, or PBMCs.

Trimming took off 6 bases at V and 8 bases at J, with 14 bases between the two ends. Germline CDR1 SNHLY, CDR2 FYNNEI. The CDR3 totals 13 residues. Original processing notes: How many nucleated cells were present was estimated from reference gene primer amplification. This table comes from immunoSEQ multiplex PCR, and its TCRdb copy is limited to in-frame clones, with some not included. Clone size and the V and J calls come from that table; the DNA yielded D and trimming. The sample contains about 280,000 clones, more than 80% of which appear only once. The receptor was derived from a woman in her twenties or thirties with active or convalescent COVID-19. The chain employs TRBV2 and TRBJ2-4; D is perhaps TRBD2 (5 bases). The sample comprised peripheral blood. The CDR3 nucleotides read TGTGCCAGCAGCGGACTCGGTCGGGACATTCAGTACTTC. This translates into CASSGLGRDIQYF.